This T cell receptor (beta chain) was identified in a study of blood T cell repertoires in COVID-19. Authors' processing steps: By means of reference gene primer amplification, nucleated cell counts were estimated. Produced via immunoSEQ multiplex PCR; TCRdb's table is partial and in-frame only. The V and J calls and clone size come from that table; D and trimming were worked out from the DNA. The table includes 200,000 to 250,000 clones, around nine tenths detected once. This sequence originates from a woman aged 55-69 years with acute or convalescent COVID-19. The sequenced sample consisted of peripheral blood.

The CDR3 is CASSERSYTEAFF. CDR3 DNA: TGTGCCAGCAGTGAAAGGAGTTACACTGAAGCTTTCTTT. The rearrangement links TRBV6-1 to TRBJ1-1; no clear D gene. The CDR3 covers 13 residues. V was shortened by 2 bases and J by 3 bases, with 7 bases between the two germline ends. From germline, CDR1 is MNHNS and CDR2 SASEGT.